This TCR beta chain was captured in a study of blood T cell repertoires in COVID-19. Looking at the study overall: Samples taken during acute and convalescent COVID-19 were collected in the United States, Italy and Spain. The analysed material was cDNA or gDNA that came from T cells, B-cell-depleted T cells, or PBMCs.

Germline assignment: CDR1 MDHEN and CDR2 SYDVKM. The CDR3 length is 15 residues. V lost 4 bases, J lost 2 bases, and 13 bases lay in between. As handled by the study authors: Reference gene primer amplification gave nucleated cell count estimates. Only in-frame clones appear in the TCRdb table, and some are missing; sequencing was by immunoSEQ multiplex PCR. V and J calls and clone size are given by that table; D and trimming were obtained from the DNA. The sample lists under 100,000 clones; around 90% were seen once. Sequencing used peripheral blood. This clonotype was obtained from a man in his fifties or sixties with active COVID-19. V and J are TRBV28 and TRBJ2-3; TRBD2 is a possible D gene (5 bases). The CDR3 DNA reads TGTGCCAGCAGTTCGGGGAGCGGTACCACAGATACGCAGTATTTT. Protein sequence: CASSSGSGTTDTQYF.